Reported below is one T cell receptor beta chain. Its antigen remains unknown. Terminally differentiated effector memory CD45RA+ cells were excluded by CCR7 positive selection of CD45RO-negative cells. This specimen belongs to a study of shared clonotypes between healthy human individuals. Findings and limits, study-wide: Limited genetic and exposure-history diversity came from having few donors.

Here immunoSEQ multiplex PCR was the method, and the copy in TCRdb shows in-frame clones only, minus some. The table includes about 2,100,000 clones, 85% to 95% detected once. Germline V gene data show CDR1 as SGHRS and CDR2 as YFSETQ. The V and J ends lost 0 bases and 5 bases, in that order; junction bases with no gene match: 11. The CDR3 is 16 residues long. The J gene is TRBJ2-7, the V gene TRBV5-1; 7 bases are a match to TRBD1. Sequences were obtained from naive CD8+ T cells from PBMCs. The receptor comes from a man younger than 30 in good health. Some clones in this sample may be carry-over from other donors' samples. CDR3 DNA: TGCGCCAGCAGCTTGGGTCTTAAGGGGGCGCAGGACGAGCAGTACTTC. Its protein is CASSLGLKGAQDEQYF.